This TCR beta chain was documented in a study of blood T cell repertoires in COVID-19 (dated by TCRdb to the early 2020s). With regard to the full study: Samples covering the acute and convalescent phases of COVID-19 were provided by collaborators in the United States, Italy and Spain. Samples were obtained from the ongoing ImmuneRACE study (first 160 participants) and from 1,000 to 1,500 subjects provided by 6 global collaborators. The sample metadata nearly always contained a de-identified subject ID, COVID-19 status, age in years and sex. The prospective study material was composed of cDNA or gDNA derived from T cells, B-cell-depleted T cells, or PBMCs. Where available, HLA class I and class II types were obtained from metadata supplied by the sample provider rather than from assay-based typing. The repertoires were released in a freely available public database meant as a resource for research on the immune response to SARS-CoV-2. Subjects who had been exposed to COVID-19, were actively infected with it, or had recovered from it provided the deeply sampled blood TCRbeta repertoires that made up the dataset. General study outcomes and caveats: How much clinical and demographic metadata was included differed by source and by participant, and the metadata was provided uncurated.

TCRbeta CDR3 regions were amplified from genomic DNA using the immunoSEQ Assay, a bias-controlled multiplex PCR. From the authors' description of their analysis: The number of nucleated cells in each sample was estimated by amplification of reference gene primers within the assay. Sequence reads were collapsed and filtered to measure the absolute abundance of every unique TCRbeta CDR3 rearrangement. For each sample, productive Simpson clonality was calculated as the square root of Simpson's diversity index across productive rearrangements. The table comes from immuneACCESS by way of TCRdb, which keeps in-frame sequences with V and J called. Part of the clones is missing from these tables; in studies checked, under half for an unresolved V gene and the rest for unknown reasons. V and J calls and clone size come straight from that table; D and trimming were deduced from the DNA. The sample table holds around 95,000 clones, of which about 90% were seen once. The top ten hold approximately 7.3% of the sample.

Remarks on this clone: The clone's antigen remains unknown. No clone much larger than this one lies a single base away; base qualities are absent.

Collaborating institutions collected whole blood in K2EDTA tubes following their own protocols. Collaborator samples were shipped for TCRbeta analysis as frozen whole blood, isolated PBMCs, or DNA extracted from either sample type. The CDR3, from cysteine to phenylalanine, totals 13 residues. Here the CDR3 DNA is all that survives: 39 bases in frame from base 1. CDR1 SGHNT and CDR2 YYREEE are derived from the germline V gene (reference sequence). The junction carries 9 bases between V and J, which are trimmed by 0 bases and 6 bases respectively. The sequence joins TRBV5-4 to TRBJ1-1, and the D gene may be TRBD1, 6 bases matching. Sample: peripheral blood. The sequence was collected from a man aged 25-45 years in a cohort sampled during active COVID-19. The CDR3 loop reads CASSLDRDPEAFF. The sequence in DNA is TGTGCCAGCAGCTTGGACAGGGACCCTGAAGCTTTCTTT.